The 7 T cell receptor beta chains listed next were all sequenced from one sample in a study of CD8 T cells in Susac syndrome. When the RNA was reverse transcribed, random hexamers were used with an input of about 0.45 to 1 ug. TCRdb analysed the immunoSEQ multiplex PCR reads with MiXCR anew, one entry per CDR3 protein. In the table there are 250,000 to 300,000 distinct CDR3 sequences, around nine tenths of which are singletons. The sample consisted of CD8+ T cells from PBMCs. The source is a human donor with multiple sclerosis.

The J gene is TRBJ2-4, the V gene TRBV19, with D perhaps TRBD1 (5 bases). Germline V lookup: CDR1 LNHDA, CDR2 SQIVND (reference sequence). Trimming removed 11 bases at V and 3 bases at J, with 11 bases between. This CDR3 has 12 residues. The CDR3 is CASSQDKNIQYF. The DNA of the CDR3 is TGTGCCTCTTCACAGGACAAAAACATTCAGTACTTC. The variable domain in full, with the rest retrieved from reference TRBV19 and TRBJ2-4, is DGGITQSPKYLFRKEGQNVTLSCEQNLNHDAMYWYRQDPGQGLRLIYYSQIVNDFQKGDIAEGYSVSREKKESFPLTVTSAQKNPTAFYLCASSQDKNIQYFGAGTRLSVL.

The genes are TRBV7-3 and TRBJ2-1; 12 bases are shared with TRBD2. The junction had 7 bases not matched to a gene; V was cut back by 3 bases and J by 7 bases. This CDR3 spans 16 amino acids. Germline values: CDR1 SGHTA, CDR2 FQGTGA. For the CDR3, the DNA is TGTGCCAGCAGCTTTGGTCTAGCGGGAGGGTTAAATGAGCAGTTCTTC. This encodes CASSFGLAGGLNEQFF.

The table lists this clonotype with a few counts. The chain has TRBV27 and TRBJ2-7; 7 bases fit TRBD1. This CDR3 has 13 residues. V was pared by 4 bases and J by 4 bases, with 4 bases of the junction left unmatched. Per germline, CDR1 MNHEY and CDR2 SMNVEV (reference sequence). CDR3: CASSYRDRYEQYF. The CDR3 DNA follows: TGTGCCAGCAGTTACAGGGACAGATACGAGCAGTACTTC.

The chain uses TRBV15 and TRBJ2-5; unclear D gene. Trimming shortened V by 2 bases and J by 5 bases, and 3 bases separated the two germline ends. Germline CDR1 and CDR2: LNHNV and YYDKDF (reference sequence). The CDR3 covers 11 residues. CDR3: CATSRRETQYF. CDR3 bases: TGTGCCACCAGCAGACGGGAGACCCAGTACTTC.

The chain recombines TRBV10-3 with TRBJ1-6; the match to TRBD1 covers 10 bases. Germline CDR1 is ENHRY and CDR2 is SYGVKD. V gave up 3 bases and J gave up 7 bases; unmatched junction bases: 3. This CDR3 has 15 amino acids. This chain's CDR3 is CAISDRDRGNSPLHF. The DNA of the CDR3 is TGTGCCATCAGTGACCGGGACAGGGGAAATTCACCCCTCCACTTT.

V and J are TRBV4-2 and TRBJ2-1; 12 bases agree with TRBD2. Germline assignment: CDR1 LGHNA and CDR2 YNFKEQ. This CDR3 region has 18 residues. Germline trimming cut 1 base from V and 1 base from J; bases unmatched to any gene: 5. The chain's CDR3 is CASSQGLAGARSYNEQFF. CDR3 DNA sequence: TGTGCCAGCAGCCAAGGACTAGCGGGAGCGCGGTCCTACAATGAGCAGTTCTTC.

The chain couples TRBV25-1 to TRBJ2-1, with TRBD2 identical over 7 bases. This CDR3 is 16 amino acids long. V was pared by 3 bases and J by 0 bases, with 5 bases of the junction left unmatched. CDR1 is MGHDK and CDR2 is SYGVNS in the germline V gene. The CDR3 DNA is TGTGCCAGCAGTGATCTTGGCGGGAGCTCCTACAATGAGCAGTTCTTC. Protein sequence: CASSDLGGSSYNEQFF.